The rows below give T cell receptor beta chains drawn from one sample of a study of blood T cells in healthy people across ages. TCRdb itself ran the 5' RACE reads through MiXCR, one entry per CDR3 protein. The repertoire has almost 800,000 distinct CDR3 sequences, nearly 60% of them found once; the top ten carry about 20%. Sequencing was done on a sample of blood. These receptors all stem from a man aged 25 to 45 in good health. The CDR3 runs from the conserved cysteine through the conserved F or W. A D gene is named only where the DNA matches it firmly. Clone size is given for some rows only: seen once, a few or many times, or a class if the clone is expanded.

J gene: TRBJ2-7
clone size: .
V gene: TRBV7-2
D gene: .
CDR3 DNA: TGTGCCAGCAGTCTACACTACGAGCAGTACTTC
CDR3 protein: CASSLHYEQYF

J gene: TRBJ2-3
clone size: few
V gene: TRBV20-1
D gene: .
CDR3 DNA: TGCAGTGCTAGTCCCGATCGAGGGACAGATACGCAGTATTTT
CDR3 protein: CSASPDRGTDTQYF

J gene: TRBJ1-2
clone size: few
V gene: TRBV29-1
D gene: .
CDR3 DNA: TGCAGCGCCGGGGGATCGGGCGAGTATGGCTACACCTTC
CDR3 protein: CSAGGSGEYGYTF

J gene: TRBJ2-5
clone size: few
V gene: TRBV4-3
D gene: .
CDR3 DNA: TGCGCCAGCAGCCAAGACACTAGCAGGGGCGGAGAGACCCAGTACTTC
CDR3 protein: CASSQDTSRGGETQYF

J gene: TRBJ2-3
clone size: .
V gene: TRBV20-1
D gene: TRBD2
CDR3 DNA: TGCAGTGCTGAGGGACTAGCGGGAGAGCCAGATACGCAGTATTTT
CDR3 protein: CSAEGLAGEPDTQYF

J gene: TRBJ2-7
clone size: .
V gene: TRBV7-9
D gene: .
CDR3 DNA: TGTGCCAGCAGCCCGCGGACAGAGTCATATCTGGAGCAGTACTTC
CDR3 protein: CASSPRTESYLEQYF

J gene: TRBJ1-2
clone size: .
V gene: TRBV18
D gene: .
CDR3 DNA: TGTTCCAGCTCAAGTTTAGCCGGTGGCTACACCTTC
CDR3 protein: CSSSSLAGGYTF

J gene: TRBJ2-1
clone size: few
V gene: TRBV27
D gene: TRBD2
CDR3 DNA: TGTGCCAGCAGTCCCTCTAGCGGGGAAACCTACAATGAGCAGTTCTTC
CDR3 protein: CASSPSSGETYNEQFF

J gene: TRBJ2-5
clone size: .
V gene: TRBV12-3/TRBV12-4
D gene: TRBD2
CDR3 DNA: TGTGCCAGCAGAAATAGCGGGGGTGGGGAGACCCAGTACTTC
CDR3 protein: CASRNSGGGETQYF

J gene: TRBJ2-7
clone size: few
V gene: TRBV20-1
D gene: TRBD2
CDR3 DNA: TGCAGTGCTAGGTCGACTAGCGGGAGATCGGACGAGCAGTACTTC
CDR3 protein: CSARSTSGRSDEQYF

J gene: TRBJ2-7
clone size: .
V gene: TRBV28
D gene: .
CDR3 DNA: TGTGCCAGCAGTTCGGTACGGGCGGACACTACCTACGAGCAGTACTTC
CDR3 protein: CASSSVRADTTYEQYF

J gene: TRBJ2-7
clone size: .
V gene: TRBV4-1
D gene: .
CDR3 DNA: TGCGCCAGCAGCCGCGGCCCGACAGCCACCTACGAGCAGTACTTC
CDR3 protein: CASSRGPTATYEQYF

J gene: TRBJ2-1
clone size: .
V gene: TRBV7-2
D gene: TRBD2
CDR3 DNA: TGTGCCAGCAGCTTAAGGACTAGCGGGATAAATGAGCAGTTCTTC
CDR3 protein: CASSLRTSGINEQFF

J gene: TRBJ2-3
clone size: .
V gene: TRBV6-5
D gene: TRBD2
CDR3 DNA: TGTGCCAGCCGGCTAGCGGGGACCCCAGATACGCAGTATTTT
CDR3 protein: CASRLAGTPDTQYF

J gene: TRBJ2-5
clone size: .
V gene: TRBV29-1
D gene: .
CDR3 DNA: TGCAGCGTCGACCCGCCAGGGGATGGGGAGACCCAGTACTTC
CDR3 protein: CSVDPPGDGETQYF

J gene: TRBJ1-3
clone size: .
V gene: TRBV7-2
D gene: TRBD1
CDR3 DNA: TGTGCCAGCAGCTCGCGACAGGGAGCATCCGTTTATGGCTACACCATATATTTT
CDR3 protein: CASSSRQGASVYGYTIYF

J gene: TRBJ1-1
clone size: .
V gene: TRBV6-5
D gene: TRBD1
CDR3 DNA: TGTGCCAGCAGTGGCCGTGGGACAGTCAACACTGAAGCTTTCTTT
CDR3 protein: CASSGRGTVNTEAFF

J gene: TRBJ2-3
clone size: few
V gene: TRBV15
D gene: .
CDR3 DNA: TGTGCCACCAGCAGAGATGGAGCTGGTTACACAGATACGCAGTATTTT
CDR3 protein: CATSRDGAGYTDTQYF

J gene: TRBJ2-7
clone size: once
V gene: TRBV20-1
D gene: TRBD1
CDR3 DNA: TGCAGTGCTTTAGAGGGGGCAGCGGATTCCTACGAGCAGTACTTC
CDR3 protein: CSALEGAADSYEQYF

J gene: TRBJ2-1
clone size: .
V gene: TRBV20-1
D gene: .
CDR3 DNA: TGCAGTGCTAGAGTGGTGGGACATGAGCAGTTCTTC
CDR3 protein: CSARVVGHEQFF

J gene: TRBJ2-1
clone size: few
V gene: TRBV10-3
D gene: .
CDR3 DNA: TGTGCCACCAACTGGGGGTCCGATGAGCAGTTCTTC
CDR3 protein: CATNWGSDEQFF

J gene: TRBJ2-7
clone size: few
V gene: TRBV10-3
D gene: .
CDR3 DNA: TGTGCCATCAGCCCGGGACCCCTCGGCGAGCAGTACTTC
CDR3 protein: CAISPGPLGEQYF

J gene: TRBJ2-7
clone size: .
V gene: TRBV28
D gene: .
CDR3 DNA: TGTGCCAGCAGTTTCCGAGGACAGTCCTACGAGCAGTACTTC
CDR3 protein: CASSFRGQSYEQYF

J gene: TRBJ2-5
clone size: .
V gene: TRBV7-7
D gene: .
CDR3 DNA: TGTGCCAGCAGCTTCTACGGGACACAGGAGACCCAGTACTTC
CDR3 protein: CASSFYGTQETQYF

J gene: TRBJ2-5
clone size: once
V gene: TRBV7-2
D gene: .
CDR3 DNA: TGTGCCAACAGCTTTTCCGCAGAGACCCAGTACTTC
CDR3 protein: CANSFSAETQYF

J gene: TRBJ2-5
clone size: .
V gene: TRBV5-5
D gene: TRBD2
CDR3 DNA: TGTGCCACAACCGGGGGGGCAGGCGGCAAGCAGTACTTC
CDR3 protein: CATTGGAGGKQYF

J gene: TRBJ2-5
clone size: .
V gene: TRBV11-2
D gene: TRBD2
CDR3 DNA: TGCGCCAGCAGCTTAGTTGGGACTAGGAATGAGCAGTACTTC
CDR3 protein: CASSLVGTRNEQYF

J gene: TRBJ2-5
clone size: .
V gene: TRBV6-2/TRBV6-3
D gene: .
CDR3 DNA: TGTGCCAGCTGCTGGGGGCGAGCGGACAAAAAAGAGACCCAGTACTTC
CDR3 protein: CASCWGRADKKETQYF

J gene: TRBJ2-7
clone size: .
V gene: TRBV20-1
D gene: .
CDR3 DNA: TGCAGTGCTAGAGATCCCTCGATTCCTCCCTCCTACGAGCAGTACTTC
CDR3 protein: CSARDPSIPPSYEQYF

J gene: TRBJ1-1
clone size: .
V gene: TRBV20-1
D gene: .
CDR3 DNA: TGCAGTGCTAGAGATCCTGGGGCAGCTAGCACTGAAGCTTTCTTT
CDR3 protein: CSARDPGAASTEAFF

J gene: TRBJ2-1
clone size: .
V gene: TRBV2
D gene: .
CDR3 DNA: TGTGCCAGGAGGAAGCGGTCGAGCTCCTACAATGAGCAGTTCTTC
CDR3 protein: CARRKRSSSYNEQFF

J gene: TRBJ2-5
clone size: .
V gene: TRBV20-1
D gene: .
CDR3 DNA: TGCAGTGCTGCGAAGGGATCTCAAGAGACCCAGTACTTC
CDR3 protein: CSAAKGSQETQYF

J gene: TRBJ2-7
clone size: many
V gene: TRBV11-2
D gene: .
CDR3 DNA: TGTGCCAGCAGCCCCTTGGGCTACGAGCAGTACTTC
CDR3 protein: CASSPLGYEQYF

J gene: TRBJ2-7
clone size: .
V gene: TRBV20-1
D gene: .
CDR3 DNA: TGCAGTGCTAGAGGGCCCCCCGGGTACGAGCAGTACTTC
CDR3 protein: CSARGPPGYEQYF

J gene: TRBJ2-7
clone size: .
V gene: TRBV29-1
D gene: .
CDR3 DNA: TGCAGCGTTCAGGGCGGAAACTCCTACGAGCAGTACTTC
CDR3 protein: CSVQGGNSYEQYF

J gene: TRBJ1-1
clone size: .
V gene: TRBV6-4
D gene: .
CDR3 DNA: TGTGCCAGCAGTGATTTTGGGGGAACTGAAGCTTTCTTT
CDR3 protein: CASSDFGGTEAFF

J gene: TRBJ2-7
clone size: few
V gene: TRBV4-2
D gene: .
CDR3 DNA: TGTGCCAGCAGCCAAGAGGGCAGCTACTACGAGCAGTACTTC
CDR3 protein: CASSQEGSYYEQYF

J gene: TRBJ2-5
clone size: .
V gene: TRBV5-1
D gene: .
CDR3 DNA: TGCGCCAGCAGCTCGGCGTTGGCGGAGACCCAGTACTTC
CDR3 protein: CASSSALAETQYF

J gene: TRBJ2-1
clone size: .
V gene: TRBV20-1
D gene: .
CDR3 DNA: TGCAGTGCTAGGACCATTGGGACGTTCAATGAGCAGTTCTTC
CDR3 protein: CSARTIGTFNEQFF

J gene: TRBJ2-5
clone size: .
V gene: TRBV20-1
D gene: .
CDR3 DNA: TGCAGTGCTAGTGGCGAGTGGCAGGTGATCAATGAGCAGTACTTC
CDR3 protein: CSASGEWQVINEQYF

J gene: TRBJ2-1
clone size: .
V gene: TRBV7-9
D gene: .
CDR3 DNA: TGTGCCAGCAGCCCAGACAGTCTCAATGAGCAGTTCTTC
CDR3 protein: CASSPDSLNEQFF

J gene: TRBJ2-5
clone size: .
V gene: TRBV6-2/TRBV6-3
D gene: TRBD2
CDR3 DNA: TGTGCCAGCAGAGGGACTAGCGGGAGTCAAGAGACCCAGTACTTC
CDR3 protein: CASRGTSGSQETQYF

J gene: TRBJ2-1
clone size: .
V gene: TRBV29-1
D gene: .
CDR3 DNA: TGCAGCGTTGGGACATCCGATGAGCAGTTCTTC
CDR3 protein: CSVGTSDEQFF

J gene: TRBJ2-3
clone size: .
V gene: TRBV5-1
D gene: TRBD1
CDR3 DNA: TGCGCCAGCAGCTTGGCCGGGACAGGGTTTACAGATACGCAGTATTTT
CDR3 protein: CASSLAGTGFTDTQYF

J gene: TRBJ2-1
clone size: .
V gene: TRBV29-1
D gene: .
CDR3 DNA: TGCAGCGTTGAAGATATGAGGACGGACCCCTACAATGAGCAGTTCTTC
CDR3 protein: CSVEDMRTDPYNEQFF

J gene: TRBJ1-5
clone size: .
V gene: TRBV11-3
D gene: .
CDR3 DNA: TGTGCCAGCAGCTTAGAGGCTTGGGAGCCCCAGCATTTT
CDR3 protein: CASSLEAWEPQHF

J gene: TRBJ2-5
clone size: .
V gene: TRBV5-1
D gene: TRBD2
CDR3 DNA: TGCGCCAGCAGCAGAACTAGCGCAGGAGAGACCCAGTACTTC
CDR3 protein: CASSRTSAGETQYF

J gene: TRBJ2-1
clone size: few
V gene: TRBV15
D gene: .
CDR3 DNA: TGTGCCACCAGCAGAGATCGGCGGGGTAACAATGAGCAGTTCTTC
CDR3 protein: CATSRDRRGNNEQFF

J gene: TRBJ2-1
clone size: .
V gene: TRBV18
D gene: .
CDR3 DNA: TGTGCCAGCTCACCACCCCCGGATTCCAATGAGCAGTTCTTC
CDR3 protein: CASSPPPDSNEQFF

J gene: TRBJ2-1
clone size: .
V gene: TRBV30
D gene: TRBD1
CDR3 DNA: TGTGCCTGGAGTGTAGGGACAGGGGCCAATGAGCAGTTCTTC
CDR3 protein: CAWSVGTGANEQFF

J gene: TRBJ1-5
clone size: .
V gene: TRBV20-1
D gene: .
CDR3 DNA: TGCAGTGCCCTCGACATTTATAGCAATCAGCCCCAGCATTTT
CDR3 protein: CSALDIYSNQPQHF

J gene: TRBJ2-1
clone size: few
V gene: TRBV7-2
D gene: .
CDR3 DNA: TGTGCCAGCAGCTTAGATCCCTCGTCTCACAATGAGCAGTTCTTC
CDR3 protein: CASSLDPSSHNEQFF

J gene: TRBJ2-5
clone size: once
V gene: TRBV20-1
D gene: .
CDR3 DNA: TGCAGTGCCGTATCTGGGACGGAACTCCAGGGGACCCAGTACTTC
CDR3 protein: CSAVSGTELQGTQYF

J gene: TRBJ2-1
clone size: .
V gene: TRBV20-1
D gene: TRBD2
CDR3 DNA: TGCAGTGCCAACAGCGGGGGACCCTACAATGAGCAGTTCTTC
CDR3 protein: CSANSGGPYNEQFF